This T cell receptor (beta chain) derives from a study of T cell repertoires in cytomegalovirus infection. Across the whole study: Recently identified HLA-C-restricted CMV epitopes were used, and well-studied HLA-B-restricted CMV epitopes were used as well.

MiXCR was run by TCRdb on the reads, yielding one entry per CDR3 protein. The data contain around 540,000 distinct CDR3 sequences, about 33% of them singletons. This clonotype turned up a few times. Its matching antigen is unknown. Notes on the study in general: The study found HLA-C-restricted CMV-specific TCR beta clonotypes dominating the ex vivo response. There were carriers of CMV plus the relevant HLA, and cumulative public TCR beta family frequency identified them.

Trimming cost V 7 bases and J 2 bases; bases outside gene matches: 5. This CDR3 is built from 13 residues. Germline V gene sequence: CDR1 DFQATT, CDR2 SNEGSKA (reference sequence). The TCR was taken from a human donor in good health (CMV status not recorded). Some clones in this sample may be carry-over from other donors' samples. This specimen was cultured PBMCs, taken from culture after CMV antigen stimulation. This chain joins TRBV20-1 and TRBJ2-3, with 8 bases lining up with TRBD2. CDR3 sequence: CSVREGLTDTQYF. The CDR3 DNA sequence: TGCAGTGTCCGGGAGGGCCTCACAGATACGCAGTATTTT.